These 4 T cell receptor beta chains originate from one sample sequenced in a study of cytomegalovirus exposure and HLA in healthy donors. PCR primers comprised 60 Vbeta and 13 Jbeta primers. The table came from immunoSEQ multiplex PCR; TCRdb's copy has only in-frame clones and leaves some out. Here the sample spans around 20,000 clones, roughly 80% being singletons. The sequencing input was PBMCs. These receptors were taken from a human donor in good health.

The chain couples TRBV6-6 to TRBJ1-2; TRBD1 might be the D (6 bases). Germline CDR1 MNHNY, CDR2 SVGAGI (reference sequence). V was trimmed by 2 bases and J by 5 bases, leaving 15 bases between them. The CDR3 has 15 amino acids. The CDR3 DNA reads TGTGCCAGCAGTTACAGTAGACAGGTTGAGTATGGCTACACCTTC. It is translated as CASSYSRQVEYGYTF.

The chain couples TRBV18 to TRBJ1-1; D gene ambiguous. The V end lost 3 bases, the J end lost 0 bases, and 20 bases lay between the germline ends. The CDR3 has 18 amino acids. CDR1 is KGHSH, CDR2 LQKENI, per germline. CDR3 sequence (DNA): TGTGCCAGCTCACCCGGCGGCCCAAGGAGACCTCTGAACACTGAAGCTTTCTTT. It encodes CASSPGGPRRPLNTEAFF.

This clone was counted between two and nine times. The rearrangement links TRBV27 to TRBJ1-1, with D perhaps TRBD1 (6 bases). Looked up from germline, CDR1 is MNHEY and CDR2 is SMNVEV (reference sequence). This CDR3 comprises 16 residues. Trimming cost V 7 bases and J 1 base, with 19 bases left between them. The CDR3 reads CASKASTGPGNTEAFF. As DNA, the CDR3 is TGTGCCAGCAAGGCCTCGACAGGTCCAGGGAACACTGAAGCTTTCTTT.

The chain links TRBV7-2 to TRBJ1-1; no clear D. Germline lookup yields CDR1 SGHTA and CDR2 FQGNSA. This CDR3 spans 16 amino acids. Trimming removed 2 bases at V and 0 bases at J, with 13 bases between. The CDR3 bases are TGTGCCAGCAGCTTACTTCCAGGCAACTTGAACACTGAAGCTTTCTTT. It is translated as CASSLLPGNLNTEAFF.